This passage covers 21 T cell receptor beta chains from one sample sequenced in a study of blood T cells in healthy people across ages. Alongside a J-beta primer mix, a sample-barcoded 5' primer served in a second PCR lasting about 7 to 12 cycles. From the 5' RACE reads, TCRdb called clonotypes with MiXCR, one entry per CDR3 protein. The table has a few hundred thousand distinct CDR3 sequences, 45% to 60% seen once. Sequenced input: blood. These receptors were taken from a man in his fifties or sixties in good health.

This chain links TRBV2 with TRBJ1-5; the match to TRBD1 covers 8 bases. Trimming took 7 bases from V and 4 from J; bases not matched to a gene: 6. There are 14 residues in the CDR3. Germline V gene sequence: CDR1 SNHLY, CDR2 FYNNEI. Here the CDR3 reads CASTGDRINQPQHF. The CDR3 DNA follows: TGTGCCAGCACCGGGGACAGGATAAATCAGCCCCAGCATTTT.

As to this clonotype: Given a much more abundant clone one base away, this may be a read error. The rearrangement joins TRBV4-2 to TRBJ2-5; weak D call: TRBD2 (6 bases). The length of the CDR3 is 14 residues. Per the germline V gene, CDR1 is LGHNA and CDR2 is YNFKEQ. The DNA of the CDR3 is TGTGCCAACAGCCGGGGGACCGCCCAAGAGACCCAGTACTTC. It encodes CANSRGTAQETQYF.

A word on this clonotype: With a much larger clone just one base away, this may be a read error. This chain links TRBV20-1 with TRBJ2-1; D call uncertain. The J call is doubtful: the DNA matches TRBJ2-7 better. Per the germline V gene, CDR1 is DFQATT and CDR2 is SNEGSKA (reference sequence). The CDR3 is 15 residues long. CDR3: CSAFGRGSSYNEQYF. CDR3 sequence (DNA): TGCAGTGCGTTTGGGCGCGGTAGCTCCTACAATGAGCAGTACTTC.

This clonotype was detected only a few times. V is TRBV11-2 and J is TRBJ2-7; weak D call: TRBD1 (5 bases). Germline CDR1 reads SGHAT; CDR2 reads FQNNGV. CDR3 size: 14 residues. V lost 3 bases and J 2 bases, leaving 11 bases between the germline ends. CDR3 in DNA: TGTGCCAGCAGCTTGACAGATCCTGCCTACGAGCAGTACTTC. This gives the protein CASSLTDPAYEQYF.

V and J are TRBV3-1 and TRBJ2-7; D remains ambiguous. V was cut by 1 base and J by 2 bases, with 12 bases left in between. Looked up from germline, CDR1 is LGHDT and CDR2 is YNNKEL (reference sequence). The CDR3 contains 15 residues. In DNA form, the CDR3 reads TGTGCCAGCAGCCAAGGCGCTGGATCCACCTACGAGCAGTACTTC. Protein: CASSQGAGSTYEQYF.

A word on this clonotype: This could be a read error, since a much larger clone is one nucleotide away. This chain joins TRBV6-5 and TRBJ2-7, with 9 bases fitting TRBD2. Germline CDR1 and CDR2: MNHEY and SVGAGI. CDR3 length equals 15 residues. V gave up 6 bases and J gave up 7 bases; unmatched junction bases: 13. CDR3 sequence: CASSTTSGPYNEQYF. The CDR3 DNA reads as TGTGCCAGCAGCACTACTAGCGGGCCCTACAATGAGCAGTACTTC.

The rearrangement uses TRBV10-3 and TRBJ2-7; D not certain. Germline-derived CDR1 and CDR2 are ENHRY and SYGVKD. The CDR3 length is 14 residues. Trimming took off 8 bases at V and 0 bases at J, with 14 bases between the two ends. CDR3 sequence (DNA): TGTGCCATCCGGGCCAGTGCGAGCTCCTACGAGCAGTACTTC. Protein: CAIRASASSYEQYF.

The rearrangement joins TRBV6-2 or TRBV6-3 to TRBJ2-5, with D hard to call. V was pared by 10 bases and J by 5 bases, with 14 bases between. Germline lookup yields CDR1 MNHEY and CDR2 SVGEGT. The CDR3 totals 12 residues. Here the CDR3 DNA reads TGTGCCATCAAAACCCTTGGGGAGACCCAGTACTTC. Translation gives CAIKTLGETQYF.

This chain uses TRBV25-1 with TRBJ1-2; TRBD1 might be the D (6 bases). With 6 bases removed from V and 2 bases from J, the gap between germline ends came to 19 bases. Germline-derived CDR1 and CDR2 are MGHDK and SYGVNS. The length of the CDR3 is 16 residues. The CDR3 loop is CASSPWGGGANYGYTF. As DNA, the CDR3 is TGTGCCAGCAGCCCCTGGGGAGGGGGGGCAAACTATGGCTACACCTTC.

About this clonotype itself: The junction departs from the called germline gene at one end, perhaps through a read error. The rearrangement joins TRBV6-1 to TRBJ2-3; D might be TRBD2 (6 bases). Germline V gene sequence: CDR1 MNHNS, CDR2 SASEGT. This CDR3 spans 14 amino acids. The CDR3 DNA reads TGTACCAGCAGTCGGGAGCGGCCCACAGATACGCAGTATTTT. It encodes CTSSRERPTDTQYF.

The genes are TRBV4-1 and TRBJ2-7, with D unresolved. Trimming took 2 bases from V and 2 from J, leaving 19 bases between them. This CDR3 comprises 17 residues. In germline, CDR1 is MGHRA, CDR2 YSYEKL. CDR3 residues: CASSQFTTGPYTYEQYF. In nucleotides, the CDR3 is TGCGCCAGCAGCCAATTCACGACCGGGCCATACACCTACGAGCAGTACTTC.

The rearrangement links TRBV20-1 to TRBJ2-7; 10 positions agree with TRBD2. The CDR3 consists of 16 residues. J lost 2 bases, V lost 4 bases, and 11 bases had no gene match. CDR1 and CDR2 (germline): DFQATT, SNEGSKA (reference sequence). CDR3 bases: TGCAGTGCTACCCTGCCCTCTAGCGGGGGAGCCTACGAGCAGTACTTC. Translating gives CSATLPSSGGAYEQYF.

The chain employs TRBV5-1 and TRBJ2-1, with a weak D call TRBD2 (6 bases). Germline-derived CDR1 and CDR2 are SGHRS and YFSETQ. Between the trimmed V and J ends, which lost 4 bases and 5 bases, there was a span of 19 bases. This CDR3 region has 16 residues. The CDR3 bases are TGCGCCAGCAGCCCCCCGGGACTTAGAGGGGACAATGAGCAGTTCTTC. Amino acid sequence: CASSPPGLRGDNEQFF. Filled out from reference TRBV5-1 and TRBJ2-1, the complete variable domain reads KAGVTQTPRYLIKTRGQQVTLSCSPISGHRSVSWYQQTPGQGLQFLFEYFSETQRNKGNFPGRFSGRQFSNSRSEMNVSTLELGDSALYLCASSPPGLRGDNEQFFGPGTRLTVL.

The V and J genes are TRBV11-2 and TRBJ2-1, with a weak D call TRBD2 (5 bases). The CDR3 is 14 amino acids. Germline lookup yields CDR1 SGHAT and CDR2 FQNNGV. V was shortened by 1 base and J by 5 bases, with 9 bases between the two germline ends. The CDR3 sequence is CASSLAPGDNEQFF. CDR3 sequence (DNA): TGTGCCAGCAGCTTAGCCCCCGGGGACAATGAGCAGTTCTTC.

This sequence joins TRBV3-1 and TRBJ1-1; D is unresolved. Germline V gene lookup returns CDR1 LGHDT and CDR2 YNNKEL (reference sequence). CDR3 length: 13 residues. Trimming removed 9 bases at V and 7 bases at J, with 18 bases between. The CDR3 sequence is CASSGPSRIEAFF. CDR3 sequence (DNA): TGTGCCAGTTCAGGCCCAAGCAGAATTGAAGCTTTCTTT.

The rearrangement uses TRBV12-5 and TRBJ2-3, with TRBD2 matching over 7 bases. The CDR3 covers 14 residues. With V trimmed by 6 bases and J by 6 bases, 9 bases remained unmatched. In germline, CDR1 is LGHNT, CDR2 FRNRAP. The DNA of the CDR3 is TGTGCTAGTGGATCGGGAGGAGGGACGGATACGCAGTATTTT. Amino acid sequence: CASGSGGGTDTQYF.

V and J are TRBV19 and TRBJ2-4; either TRBD1 or TRBD2 may supply D (5 bases each). CDR1 and CDR2 (germline): LNHDA, SQIVND (reference sequence). The CDR3 spans 14 residues. Between the trimmed V and J ends, which lost 4 bases and 13 bases, there was a span of 20 bases. CDR3 in amino acids: CASSTSDSRVRQYF. The DNA of the CDR3 is TGTGCCAGTAGTACCTCGGACTCCAGGGTCCGGCAGTACTTC.

The sample holds many counts of this clonotype. The chain couples TRBV29-1 to TRBJ2-7, with D maybe TRBD1 (5 bases). In germline, CDR1 is SQVTM, CDR2 ANQGSEA. V lost 7 bases to trimming and J lost 0 bases, with 10 bases between them. The CDR3 runs 12 residues. DNA of the CDR3: TGCAGCGCAAACACAGGCTCCTACGAGCAGTACTTC. It yields the protein CSANTGSYEQYF.

This clonotype was seen many times. The chain carries TRBV7-2 and TRBJ2-7, with a weak D call TRBD1 (6 bases). The V gene lost 1 base and the J gene lost 2 bases, with 6 bases spanning the gap. This CDR3 is 13 amino acids long. CDR1 is SGHTA, CDR2 FQGNSA, per germline. The CDR3 region has the DNA TGTGCCAGCAGCTTAGACAGGGCCTACGAGCAGTACTTC. It translates to CASSLDRAYEQYF.

CDR3 DNA sequence: TGTGCCAGCAGTCCCCTGGCGGGGGAGGTCGGTGAGCAGTTCTTC. This codes for CASSPLAGEVGEQFF. This sequence joins TRBV2 and TRBJ2-1; TRBD2 matches at 7 bases. After removal of 5 bases from V and 9 bases from J, the junction contained 13 bases not matched to a gene. The germline CDR1 and CDR2 sequences are SNHLY and FYNNEI. The CDR3 is 15 residues long.

This clonotype was detected a few times. Being one base from a much bigger clone, this may be a read error. V is TRBV24-1 and J is TRBJ2-5; the D gene is possibly TRBD1 (5 bases). From germline, CDR1 is KGHDR and CDR2 SFDVKD. With 7 bases removed from V and 11 bases from J, the gap between germline ends came to 25 bases. The CDR3 has 15 residues. CDR3 bases: TGTGCCACCAGCGCAGGACACTCGAGCCTCAATGAGCAGTACTTC. This codes for CATSAGHSSLNEQYF.